The 12 T cell receptor beta chains below were found in one sample sequenced in a study of T cell responses to AZD1222 COVID-19 vaccine. Profiled with immunoSEQ multiplex PCR; TCRdb holds only in-frame clones, not every one. This table has 160,000 or so clones, around 90% appearing once. Sequences were derived from peripheral blood, sampled on day 0 of AZD1222 vaccination. These receptors came from an adult in good health.

The chain employs TRBV2 and TRBJ1-5; D remains unclear. This CDR3 is built from 13 residues. V was pared by 6 bases and J by 6 bases, with 12 bases between. Germline V gives CDR1 SNHLY, CDR2 FYNNEI. The chain's CDR3 is CASSGEGSQPQHF. CDR3 nucleotide sequence: TGTGCCAGCAGCGGGGAGGGTTCTCAGCCCCAGCATTTT.

This rearrangement joins TRBV7-2 to TRBJ2-7; D call uncertain. The V and J ends lost 5 bases and 3 bases respectively, with 14 bases between them. The CDR3 has 14 amino acids. Germline CDR1 reads SGHTA; CDR2 reads FQGNSA. CDR3 DNA sequence: TGTGCCAGCAGCCCCCAAGGTCCTCGCTACGAGCAGTACTTC. Translated: CASSPQGPRYEQYF. Drawing the rest from reference TRBV7-2 and TRBJ2-7, the complete variable domain is GAGVSQSPSNKVTEKGKDVELRCDPISGHTALYWYRQSLGQGLEFLIYFQGNSAPDKSGLPSDRFSAERTGGSVSTLTIQRTQQEDSAVYLCASSPQGPRYEQYFGPGTRLTVT.

The V and J genes are TRBV5-4 and TRBJ1-5; D is possibly TRBD1 (6 bases). V was clipped by 3 bases and J by 4 bases, with 20 bases between them. Germline CDR1 SGHNT, CDR2 YYREEE (reference sequence). CDR3 length: 17 amino acids. CDR3 loop: CASSWTHGGGHNQPQHF. The DNA of the CDR3 is TGTGCCAGCAGCTGGACCCATGGAGGGGGTCATAATCAGCCCCAGCATTTT.

The chain employs TRBV5-1 and TRBJ2-2, with TRBD2 matching 9 bases. Germline lookup yields CDR1 SGHRS and CDR2 YFSETQ. The CDR3 loop spans 19 amino acids. V shed 4 bases, J shed 0 bases, and the junction held 13 bases outside the gene matches. Written as DNA, the CDR3 is TGCGCCAGCAGCGCGGGACTAGCTCCTCGTTCCCCGAACACCGGGGAGCTGTTTTTT. It encodes CASSAGLAPRSPNTGELFF.

This clone was recorded only once. The chain carries TRBV6-1 and TRBJ2-7; D gene ambiguous. CDR1 and CDR2 from the germline V gene are MNHNS and SASEGT. The ends were cut back, 3 bases at V and 2 bases at J, with 20 bases in the middle. This CDR3 is 17 amino acids long. CDR3 nucleotides: TGTGCCAGCAGTGAGCTGCGGTCCCTTTCAAACACCTACGAGCAGTACTTC. Protein: CASSELRSLSNTYEQYF.

The gene calls are TRBV19 and TRBJ1-6; D perhaps matches TRBD1 (6 bases). The V gene lost 8 bases and the J gene lost 6 bases, with 14 bases spanning the gap. Germline V CDR1 and CDR2: LNHDA, SQIVND (reference sequence). This CDR3 is built from 14 residues. The chain's CDR3 is CASQTGTSNSPLHF. DNA for the CDR3: TGTGCCAGTCAAACCGGGACAAGTAATTCACCCCTCCACTTT.

CDR3 region: CASSGSFYGYTF. The CDR3, as DNA: TGTGCCAGTAGTGGCAGCTTCTATGGCTACACCTTC. The chain uses TRBV19 and TRBJ1-2; D unresolved. Trimming took off 5 bases at V and 4 bases at J, with 8 bases between the two ends. The CDR3 runs 12 residues. In germline, CDR1 is LNHDA, CDR2 SQIVND (reference sequence).

V is TRBV7-6 and J is TRBJ2-1, with 7 nucleotides matching TRBD1. Germline CDR1 reads SGHVS; CDR2 reads FNYEAQ. With V trimmed by 2 bases and J by 13 bases, 8 bases remained unmatched. The CDR3 extends over 13 amino acids. CDR3 in amino acids: CASSLSYRGTQFF. CDR3 DNA: TGTGCCAGCAGCTTATCTTACAGGGGCACCCAGTTCTTC. The variable domain in full, completed from reference TRBV7-6 and TRBJ2-1, reads GAGVSQSPRYKVTKRGQDVALRCDPISGHVSLYWYRQALGQGPEFLTYFNYEAQQDKSGLPNDRFSAERPEGSISTLTIQRTEQRDSAMYRCASSLSYRGTQFFGPGTRLTVL.

The V gene is TRBV5-6, the J gene TRBJ2-3, with 12 bases that match TRBD1. V was clipped by 1 base and J by 4 bases; unmatched bases: 1. Germline CDR1 reads SGHDT; CDR2 reads YYEEEE. This CDR3 region has 15 residues. The DNA for the CDR3 is TGTGCCAGCAGCTTGTGGGACAGGGGGCCAGATACGCAGTATTTT. This gives the protein CASSLWDRGPDTQYF.

The CDR3 sequence is CSALANYEQYF. CDR3 coding DNA: TGCAGTGCCCTCGCGAACTACGAGCAGTACTTC. J is TRBJ2-7 and V is TRBV20-1, with D unresolved. V lost 6 bases and J lost 3, with 9 bases in between. There are 11 residues in the CDR3. Germline loops: CDR1 DFQATT, CDR2 SNEGSKA (reference sequence).

CDR3 nucleotide sequence: TGTGCCAGCAGCCATTACAGGGGATTCGTTAACGTC. This gives the protein CASSHYRGFVNV. V usage is TRBV6-5 and J usage is TRBJ2-7; 7 bases are a match to TRBD1. CDR3 length: 12 residues. The germline V gene encodes CDR1 MNHEY and CDR2 SVGAGI.

This clone showed up just a few times. The rearrangement joins TRBV5-5 to TRBJ1-1; no definite D call. The V end was cut by 6 bases, the J end by 1 base, with 10 bases between. The CDR3 sequence is 13 residues long. CDR1 and CDR2 from the germline V gene are SGHKS and YYEKEE (reference sequence). CDR3 nucleotides: TGTGCCAGCATCGGGGTTAAGAACACTGAAGCTTTCTTT. Translating it yields CASIGVKNTEAFF.